This T cell receptor (beta chain) comes out of a study of cytotoxic CD8 clonotypes in ibrutinib-treated CLL. Overall study context: Patients gave response samples after a median roughly 11 months of treatment, range 6 to 36. Study-level points and caveats: Sampling times, which were not matched between the groups, differed between sustained-remission patients and progressing patients. There were few public clonotypes, and on treatment they contracted or stayed stable.

PBMCs were cryopreserved, and approximately 1.8 micrograms of genomic DNA from them went into TCR beta libraries. TCRdb's table, derived via immunoSEQ multiplex PCR, lists solely in-frame clones and lacks some. The repertoire holds over 100,000 clones, with around 85% as singletons. Remarks on this clone: As yet, its antigen is unknown.

The sample here was PBMCs, taken after 24 months of ibrutinib treatment. The source is a human donor with chronic lymphocytic leukemia.

CDR3 nucleotides: TGTGCCAGCAGCTTGTTGGGCACAGATACGCAGTATTTT. The encoded protein is CASSLLGTDTQYF. The chain links TRBV7-2 to TRBJ2-3, with unresolved D. The V and J ends lost 3 bases and 1 base respectively, with 5 bases between them. CDR3 size: 13 residues. Germline CDR1 and CDR2: SGHTA and FQGNSA.